This TCR beta chain was observed in a study of a mutant IDH1 vaccine in newly diagnosed glioma. The overall study: With temozolomide cycles, or 4-6 weeks after radiotherapy alone, vaccination was started. Of the patients given treatment, around 60% were male and around 40% were female, and a mean age of roughly 40 years was recorded. Week 35 was safety follow-up visit V12; week 47 was end-of-study visit V13.

Concerning this clone itself: Its target is not known.

Time point here: week 47, end of study. A 20-mer mutant IDH1 peptide at 300 ug was injected subcutaneously with topical imiquimod. The study gave patients eight vaccinations in weeks 1, 3, 5, 7, 11, 15, 19, 23. The method was immunoSEQ multiplex PCR; TCRdb's version includes in-frame clones alone and lacks a portion of them. Of approximately 58,000 clones listed, roughly four fifths are singletons. The receptor comes from a man in his thirties or forties with glioma. The sequences come from PBMCs, collected from a glioma patient whose treatment included an IDH1 peptide vaccine.

The CDR3 coding sequence is TGTGCCAGCAGTCCCAAGCTGAGACAGCAGCAACCCTCCTATAATTCACCCCTCCACTTT. This gives the protein CASSPKLRQQQPSYNSPLHF. J is TRBJ1-6 and V is TRBV27; the D gene is possibly TRBD1 (5 bases). V lost 5 bases to trimming and J lost 0 bases, with 23 bases between them. Germline V gene sequence: CDR1 MNHEY, CDR2 SMNVEV (reference sequence). The CDR3 loop spans 20 amino acids.